The present T cell receptor beta chain was sequenced within a study of blood T cell repertoires in COVID-19. Study information: Whether acute or convalescent, the COVID-19 samples came from the United States, Italy and Spain.

TCRdb keeps only in-frame clones here, not all; method: immunoSEQ multiplex PCR. The sample carries a few hundred thousand clones, around 84% recorded once. The CDR3 consists of 17 residues. With V trimmed by 4 bases and J by 0 bases, 9 bases remained unmatched. Germline values: CDR1 SGHNT, CDR2 YENEEA. Cohort placement rested on clinical history that participants reported themselves. The chain employs TRBV11-3 and TRBJ2-3; TRBD1 agrees at 8 bases. Sample: PBMCs or T cells enriched from blood (not recorded which). The clonotype was recovered from a man aged 25-40 years with acute COVID-19. The CDR3 coding sequence is TGTGCCAGCAGCTCGAGAACAGGGGGAATTAGCACAGATACGCAGTATTTT. Amino acids: CASSSRTGGISTDTQYF.